This T cell receptor (beta chain) emerged from a study of CD8+ T cells in alopecia areata. Stated treatment: oral pan-JAK inhibitor, 5-10 mg twice daily. cDNA serving as the sequencing template came from extracted, reverse transcribed RNA. Repertoires were generated with immunoSEQ multiplex PCR, while TCRdb's copy carries only in-frame clones and drops some. This sample has about 190,000 clones, with 55% to 70% found just once. In germline, CDR1 is SQVTM, CDR2 ANQGSEA. The CDR3 is 8 amino acids. Trimming pared 4 bases from V and 13 bases from J, leaving 7 bases between. V is TRBV29-1 and J is TRBJ1-1; D gene unclear. The receptor was derived from a human donor with alopecia areata. This specimen consisted of CD4+ T cells sorted from blood, obtained at week 4, from a patient treated with tofacitinib. DNA of the CDR3: TGCAGCGTTGTCCCTCTTTTCTTT. Amino acids: CSVVPLFF. The variable domain in full, with the rest retrieved from reference TRBV29-1 and TRBJ1-1, is SAVISQKPSRDICQRGTSLTIQCQVDSQVTMMFWYRQQPGQSLTLIATANQGSEATYESGFVIDKFPISRPNLTFSTLTVSNMSPEDSSIYLCSVVPLFFGQGTRLTVV.